Listed below are T cell receptor beta chains from one sample, sequenced in a study of blood T cell repertoires in COVID-19. The table came from immunoSEQ multiplex PCR; TCRdb's copy has only in-frame clones and leaves some out. The sample yields 68,000 or so clones, around nine tenths seen once. Sequencing was done on a sample of peripheral blood. All receptors come from a man in his fifties with active COVID-19. Both conserved end residues are part of each CDR3. D genes are given only for firm matches. The size field is filled for only some rows; it gives once, few, many or a size class.

D gene,V gene,clone size,J gene,CDR3 protein,CDR3 DNA
TRBD1,TRBV28,-,TRBJ1-1,CASRVPGQGAHTEAFF,TGTGCCAGCAGAGTCCCGGGACAGGGGGCGCACACTGAAGCTTTCTTT
-,TRBV12-3/TRBV12-4,-,TRBJ2-7,CASSLNYYEQYF,TGTGCCAGCAGTTTGAACTACTACGAGCAGTACTTC
-,TRBV5-6,-,TRBJ1-5,CASSLGAGISNQPQHF,TGTGCCAGCAGCTTGGGGGCAGGTATTAGCAATCAGCCCCAGCATTTT
TRBD2,TRBV5-8,once,TRBJ2-1,CASGHTGTSENEQFF,TGTGCCAGCGGACATACCGGGACTAGTGAGAATGAGCAGTTCTTC
TRBD2,TRBV9,-,TRBJ2-3,CASSVDTSGDPTQYF,TGTGCCAGCAGCGTAGATACTAGCGGGGACCCAACGCAGTATTTT
-,TRBV5-1,few,TRBJ1-6,CASSSGQYNSPLHF,TGCGCCAGCAGCTCCGGACAGTATAATTCACCCCTCCACTTT
-,TRBV18,once,TRBJ1-4,CASSPTQDPTNEKLFF,TGTGCCAGCTCACCCACACAGGATCCAACTAATGAAAAACTGTTTTTT
-,TRBV5-1,once,TRBJ2-3,CASSSYRFDTQYF,TGCGCCAGCAGCTCGTACAGATTCGATACGCAGTATTTT
-,TRBV20-1,-,TRBJ2-5,CSASRRGLVETQYF,TGCAGTGCTAGTAGGAGGGGGCTGGTGGAGACCCAGTACTTC
-,TRBV30,-,TRBJ1-1,CAWSYEQWNTEAFF,TGTGCCTGGAGTTACGAACAGTGGAACACTGAAGCTTTCTTT
-,TRBV25-1,-,TRBJ2-3,CASSALSGSTTDTQYF,TGTGCCAGCAGTGCCCTTAGCGGTAGTACCACAGATACGCAGTATTTT
-,TRBV5-1,-,TRBJ2-7,CASSLPRTATPYEQYF,TGCGCCAGCAGCCTTCCCAGGACAGCAACCCCCTACGAGCAGTACTTC
-,TRBV2,-,TRBJ1-2,CATTRARNYGYTF,TGTGCCACCACGAGGGCCAGAAACTATGGCTACACCTTC
-,TRBV14,-,TRBJ2-1,CASSQTRTAYNEQFF,TGTGCCAGCAGCCAAACCCGAACAGCCTACAATGAGCAGTTCTTC
TRBD2,TRBV4-1,-,TRBJ2-1,CASSHSGDAFSYNEQFF,TGCGCCAGCAGCCATAGCGGGGACGCATTCTCCTACAATGAGCAGTTCTTC
-,TRBV15,-,TRBJ1-2,CATSRGGYGYTF,TGTGCCACCAGCAGAGGAGGATATGGCTACACCTTC
TRBD1,TRBV27,-,TRBJ1-5,CASRLIQGAGNQPQHF,TGTGCCAGCAGGCTAATCCAGGGGGCCGGCAATCAGCCCCAGCATTTT
-,TRBV19,-,TRBJ2-5,CASSKGFGETQYF,TGTGCCAGTAGTAAAGGTTTCGGGGAGACCCAGTACTTC
-,TRBV19,-,TRBJ1-5,CASSSQINQPQHF,TGTGCCAGTTCGTCGCAGATCAATCAGCCCCAGCATTTT
-,TRBV12-3/TRBV12-4,once,TRBJ1-1,CASSLQGTEAFF,TGTGCCAGCAGTTTACAGGGCACTGAAGCTTTCTTT
TRBD2,TRBV29-1,-,TRBJ2-2,CSVGGLAGSSVDTGELFF,TGCAGCGTTGGGGGACTAGCGGGATCGAGCGTAGACACCGGGGAGCTGTTTTTT
TRBD1,TRBV6-5,-,TRBJ1-5,CARETGGRSNQPQHF,TGTGCCAGAGAAACAGGGGGCCGAAGCAATCAGCCCCAGCATTTT
-,TRBV7-7,-,TRBJ2-3,CASSSGRASTDTQYF,TGTGCTAGCAGCTCCGGGCGGGCGAGCACAGATACGCAGTATTTT
TRBD1,TRBV28,-,TRBJ1-5,CASIGGTGKTQPQHF,TGTGCCAGCATTGGAGGGACAGGCAAAACTCAGCCCCAGCATTTT
TRBD2,TRBV7-8,-,TRBJ2-7,CASSLVAASGGYEQYF,TGTGCCAGCAGCTTAGTTGCGGCTAGCGGGGGCTACGAGCAGTACTTC
-,TRBV4-3,-,TRBJ2-2,CASSREVSSLAGELFF,TGCGCCAGCAGCCGCGAGGTCTCTAGCTTGGCCGGGGAGCTGTTTTTT
-,TRBV27,-,TRBJ2-3,CASSPNRVQTGDSTDTQYF,TGTGCCAGCAGTCCCAACAGGGTCCAAACAGGAGATAGCACAGATACGCAGTATTTT
-,TRBV6-2/TRBV6-3,-,TRBJ2-1,CASSLRGGTEPEQFF,TGTGCCAGCAGTCTGAGAGGGGGGACAGAACCCGAGCAGTTCTTC